These 3 T cell receptor beta chains came from one sample sequenced in a study of regulatory T cells in long-lasting Graves disease. As to time point: newly diagnosed GD, antithyroid drugs for less than 3 months. PBMC RNA was the source of the TCR library. CDR3-region Arm-PCR and iRepertoire HTBI primers produced the TCR beta libraries. TCRdb passed the multiplex PCR reads through MiXCR, listing each CDR3 protein once. The sample lists 530,000 or so distinct CDR3 sequences, approximately 16% occurring once. These same records also appear under a second study, on T cells in Graves' hyperthyroidism and ophthalmopathy.

The sample here was peripheral blood mononuclear cells (PBMCs), taken at new diagnosis, from a patient treated with antithyroid drugs. These receptor sequences come from a young man with Graves disease.

The J gene is TRBJ2-1, the V gene TRBV24-1; 7 bases map to TRBD2. This CDR3 comprises 15 residues. Germline assignment: CDR1 KGHDR and CDR2 SFDVKD. The V segment lost 7 bases and the J segment 0 bases; nucleotides outside the gene matches: 5. In DNA, the CDR3 is TGTGCCACCAGAGGCGGGAGAAACTCCTACAATGAGCAGTTCTTC. Its protein is CATRGGRNSYNEQFF.

This chain connects TRBV20-1 to TRBJ2-7; TRBD2 agrees at 7 bases. The V and J ends lost 3 bases and 5 bases, in that order; junction bases with no gene match: 13. Germline CDR1 and CDR2: DFQATT and SNEGSKA (reference sequence). The CDR3 length is 15 residues. CDR3 protein: CSASVSSRERDEQYF. The CDR3 region has the DNA TGCAGTGCTAGCGTTTCCTCGCGGGAGAGGGACGAGCAGTACTTC.

This clonotype turned up a few times. A junction end diverges from the germline sequence, so it may reflect a read error. This chain links TRBV7-3 with TRBJ2-7; D is perhaps TRBD2 (7 bases). The CDR3 length is 15 residues. Germline CDR1 and CDR2: SGHTA and FQGTGA. CDR3 nucleotide sequence: TGTGCCAGTAGCTTAGAGGGAGGGGGACATCGCGAGCAGTACTTC. As protein: CASSLEGGGHREQYF. Complete variable domain (other parts from reference TRBV7-3 and TRBJ2-7): GAGVSQTPSNKVTEKGKYVELRCDPISGHTALYWYRQSLGQGPEFLIYFQGTGAADDSGLPNDRFFAVRPEGSVSTLKIQRTERGDSAVYLCASSLEGGGHREQYFGPGTRLTVT.